Listed below are T cell receptor beta chains from one sample, sequenced in a study of cytomegalovirus exposure and HLA in healthy donors. The assay was immunoSEQ multiplex PCR, and TCRdb's table has in-frame clones only and misses some. The sample yields 100,000 to 150,000 clones, around 85% seen once. The sequencing input was PBMCs. These receptors all stem from a man aged 18-30 years in good health and CMV-seropositive. Both conserved end residues are part of each CDR3. Each record gives: clone size, CDR3 length, V gene, J gene, D gene, CDR3 protein, CDR3 DNA. D genes are given only for firm matches. The size of a clone is reported for some rows only, either as once, few or many, or as a class for expanded clones.

>.|14|TRBV28|TRBJ2-7|.
CASSLYPEDGEQYF
TGTGCCAGCAGTTTATACCCGGAGGACGGCGAGCAGTACTTC
>.|13|TRBV30|TRBJ2-3|.
CAWIDGGTDTQYF
TGTGCCTGGATAGACGGGGGCACAGATACGCAGTATTTT
>.|16|TRBV4-1|TRBJ1-2|.
CASSPTLRGTNYGYTF
TGCGCCAGCAGCCCCACGTTGAGGGGGACCAACTATGGCTACACCTTC
>.|15|TRBV11-2|TRBJ2-3|TRBD2
CASSLQTSGEDTQYF
TGTGCCAGCAGCCTACAGACTAGCGGGGAAGATACGCAGTATTTT
>.|15|TRBV30|TRBJ1-1|.
CAWSPLSTGNTEAFF
TGTGCCTGGAGTCCCTTATCGACGGGGAACACTGAAGCTTTCTTT
>.|13|TRBV5-1|TRBJ1-1|.
CASTRDSNTEAFF
TGCGCCAGCACAAGAGACAGTAACACTGAAGCTTTCTTT
>.|14|TRBV10-3|TRBJ1-3|.
CASFSEGAGSTIYF
TGTGCCAGCTTCTCCGAGGGCGCTGGAAGCACCATATATTTT
>.|17|TRBV4-3|TRBJ2-2|TRBD1
CASSQPWTGKISGELFF
TGCGCCAGCAGCCAGCCCTGGACAGGGAAAATATCCGGGGAGCTGTTTTTT
>.|14|TRBV19|TRBJ2-1|.
CASSPQNRVLEQFF
TGTGCCAGTAGTCCCCAAAACCGAGTCCTGGAGCAGTTCTTC
>.|11|TRBV18|TRBJ2-3|.
CASSPADTQYF
TGTGCCAGCTCACCAGCGGATACGCAGTATTTT
>.|14|TRBV15|TRBJ2-7|TRBD2
CATSRAGGPKEQYF
TGTGCCACCAGCCGAGCGGGAGGGCCGAAAGAGCAGTACTTC
>.|15|TRBV6-6|TRBJ1-1|TRBD1
CASSYGQGVSTEAFF
TGTGCCAGCAGTTACGGACAGGGAGTTTCCACTGAAGCTTTCTTT
>.|14|TRBV6-5|TRBJ1-1|.
CASRPGTQNTEAFF
TGTGCCAGCCGTCCCGGGACACAGAACACTGAAGCTTTCTTT
>.|15|TRBV15|TRBJ1-6|TRBD1
CATSRMTGVDSPLHF
TGTGCCACCAGCAGAATGACAGGGGTGGATTCACCCCTCCACTTT
>.|19|TRBV27|TRBJ1-6|TRBD1
CASSFRLTRTGPDNSPLHF
TGTGCCAGCAGTTTCCGGCTCACTAGGACAGGCCCTGATAATTCACCCCTCCACTTT
>.|13|TRBV5-8|TRBJ2-7|.
CASSFGPGYEQYF
TGTGCCAGCAGCTTCGGTCCAGGGTACGAGCAGTACTTC
>once|16|TRBV7-2|TRBJ2-4|.
CASSTTGSAVKNIQYF
TGTGCCAGCAGCACTACAGGGTCCGCGGTCAAAAACATTCAGTACTTC
>.|14|TRBV30|TRBJ1-6|.
CAWSHGGSSSPLHF
TGTGCCTGGAGTCACGGAGGGTCGAGTTCACCCCTCCACTTT
>.|15|TRBV7-9|TRBJ2-5|.
CASSLVRVGAETQYF
TGTGCCAGCAGCTTAGTCAGGGTAGGGGCAGAGACCCAGTACTTC
>.|16|TRBV4-3|TRBJ1-6|TRBD1
CASSQGRTGGRSPLHF
TGCGCCAGCAGCCAAGGAAGGACAGGGGGTAGATCACCCCTCCACTTT
>.|15|TRBV27|TRBJ1-2|.
CASSPGRGTNYGYTF
TGTGCCAGCAGTCCCGGACGGGGAACTAACTATGGCTACACCTTC
>.|16|TRBV11-2|TRBJ2-1|TRBD2
CASSLDRAGVGGEQFF
TGTGCCAGCAGCTTAGATCGGGCGGGGGTTGGAGGTGAGCAGTTCTTC
>.|12|TRBV19|TRBJ1-1|TRBD1
CASQRGQDEAFF
TGTGCCAGTCAGAGGGGGCAGGATGAAGCTTTCTTT
>few|14|TRBV4-1|TRBJ1-1|.
CASSQVNRATEAFF
TGCGCCAGCAGCCAAGTAAACAGGGCCACTGAAGCTTTCTTT
>.|15|TRBV5-1|TRBJ2-5|TRBD1
CASSLGTGGLETQYF
TGCGCCAGCAGCTTGGGGACAGGGGGGTTAGAGACCCAGTACTTC
>.|17|TRBV4-1|TRBJ2-7|TRBD1
CASSPDNDRGLWYEQYF
TGCGCCAGCAGCCCAGATAATGACAGGGGGCTTTGGTACGAGCAGTACTTC
>.|14|TRBV27|TRBJ1-2|.
CASSLSRGGGRYTF
TGTGCCAGCAGTTTATCGCGGGGGGGTGGGCGCTACACCTTC
>.|12|TRBV6-1|TRBJ2-7|.
CASNLARGEQYF
TGTGCCAGCAATTTAGCAAGGGGCGAGCAGTACTTC
>.|17|TRBV4-3|TRBJ1-3|.
CASSPQTERSSGNTIYF
TGCGCCAGCAGCCCCCAAACGGAGCGGAGCTCTGGAAACACCATATATTTT
>.|16|TRBV5-6|TRBJ1-1|TRBD1
CASSSPGTEDRTEAFF
TGTGCCAGCAGCTCCCCCGGGACAGAGGATAGGACTGAAGCTTTCTTT
>.|13|TRBV19|TRBJ1-1|.
CASSYGGHTEAFF
TGTGCCAGTAGTTACGGGGGTCACACTGAAGCTTTCTTT
>.|11|TRBV23-1|TRBJ2-7|TRBD1
CASSQSEIQGF
TGCGCCAGCAGTCAATCCGAAATACAGGGGTTC
>.|13|TRBV27|TRBJ1-1|.
CASSLSQGTEAFF
TGTGCCAGCAGTTTATCGCAGGGCACTGAAGCTTTCTTT
>.|14|TRBV11-2|TRBJ1-4|.
CASSLELLSIELFF
TGTGCCAGCAGCTTAGAGTTGTTGTCCATAGAACTGTTTTTT
>.|15|TRBV15|TRBJ2-5|.
CATSRETRIQETQYF
TGTGCCACCAGCAGAGAAACGCGGATCCAAGAGACCCAGTACTTC
>once|15|TRBV7-2|TRBJ1-2|.
CASSLGGDRNNGYTF
TGTGCCAGCAGCTTAGGAGGAGATCGGAACAATGGCTACACCTTC
>few|14|TRBV6-6|TRBJ2-7|TRBD2
CASSGLLAGYEQYF
TGTGCCAGCAGTGGACTACTAGCGGGGTACGAGCAGTACTTC
>.|13|TRBV27|TRBJ1-6|.
CASKWGGHSPLHF
TGTGCCAGCAAATGGGGGGGACATTCACCCCTCCACTTT
>once|15|TRBV27|TRBJ1-2|.
CASKPGGSPNYGYTF
TGTGCCAGCAAACCAGGTGGTTCTCCTAACTATGGCTACACCTTC
>.|14|TRBV30|TRBJ2-4|TRBD2
CAWSGTSDVNIQYF
TGTGCCTGGAGTGGTACTAGCGACGTAAACATTCAGTACTTC
>.|18|TRBV5-4|TRBJ2-3|TRBD2
CASSQRAGGGPPADTQYF
TGTGCCAGCAGCCAACGGGCGGGAGGGGGGCCCCCCGCAGATACGCAGTATTTT
>.|15|TRBV4-3|TRBJ2-3|.
CASSQAGTGQDTQYF
TGCGCCAGCAGCCAAGCGGGGACTGGGCAGGATACGCAGTATTTT
>.|13|TRBV10-3|TRBJ1-6|TRBD1
CAIRGTVNSPLHF
TGTGCCATCAGGGGGACAGTGAATTCACCCCTCCACTTT
>.|11|TRBV10-1|TRBJ2-3|.
CASSEAGTQYF
TGCGCCAGCAGTGAGGCGGGAACGCAGTATTTT
>.|17|TRBV7-9|TRBJ1-6|.
CASSLIGGSSINSPLHF
TGTGCCAGCAGCTTAATAGGCGGGAGTTCGATTAATTCACCCCTCCACTTT
>.|12|TRBV7-8|TRBJ1-1|TRBD1
CASSLGTVEAFF
TGTGCCAGCAGCTTGGGGACAGTTGAAGCTTTCTTT
>.|13|TRBV10-1|TRBJ2-3|TRBD2
CASSVLAGDTQYF
TGCGCCAGCAGTGTGCTAGCGGGAGATACGCAGTATTTT
>.|12|TRBV10-2|TRBJ1-1|.
CASSPDRQEAFF
TGCGCCAGCAGCCCAGACAGGCAAGAAGCTTTCTTT
>.|13|TRBV6-6|TRBJ2-3|TRBD2
CASGLAGTDTQYF
TGTGCCAGCGGGCTAGCGGGGACAGATACGCAGTATTTT
>.|14|TRBV2|TRBJ1-1|.
CASSALVLNTEAFF
TGTGCCAGCAGTGCCTTAGTCTTGAACACTGAAGCTTTCTTT
>.|14|TRBV28|TRBJ2-1|.
CASSLGLRGDEQFF
TGTGCCAGCAGTTTGGGGCTCAGGGGCGATGAGCAGTTCTTC
>.|16|TRBV6-4|TRBJ2-5|.
CASDEGGDQIQETQYF
TGTGCCAGCGACGAGGGGGGGGATCAGATCCAAGAGACCCAGTACTTC
>.|16|TRBV5-1|TRBJ1-4|TRBD1
CASSPDRAGTNEKLFF
TGCGCCAGCAGCCCGGACAGGGCTGGGACTAATGAAAAACTGTTTTTT
>.|21|TRBV19|TRBJ1-5|TRBD1
CASTPFRSRGQGVYSNQPQHF
TGTGCCAGTACCCCTTTTCGGTCGAGGGGACAGGGGGTTTATAGCAATCAGCCCCAGCATTTT
>.|15|TRBV5-1|TRBJ1-1|TRBD1
CASSLAGTVNTEAFF
TGCGCCAGCAGCTTGGCCGGGACAGTGAACACTGAAGCTTTCTTT
>.|15|TRBV6-5|TRBJ2-6|.
CASSYTPTGANVLTF
TGTGCCAGCAGTTACACACCGACTGGGGCCAACGTCCTGACTTTC
>.|17|TRBV7-6|TRBJ2-1|.
CASSLERDLSSYNEQFF
TGTGCCAGCAGCTTAGAGCGAGACCTAAGCTCCTACAATGAGCAGTTCTTC
>.|16|TRBV7-8|TRBJ1-1|.
CASSLAGRAGGGEAFF
TGTGCCAGCAGCTTAGCCGGTCGCGCGGGGGGCGGCGAAGCTTTCTTT
>.|14|TRBV2|TRBJ1-2|TRBD1
CASREQGAGDGYTF
TGTGCCAGCAGGGAACAGGGGGCCGGAGACGGCTACACCTTC